This is a list of T cell receptor beta chains from one sample in a study of tumor-infiltrating lymphocytes in oesophageal squamous cell carcinoma. In TCRdb, the PCR reads were re-called with MiXCR into one record per CDR3 protein. Here the sample spans more than 15,000 distinct CDR3 sequences, approximately 46% being singletons. Sequencing was performed on normal esophageal tissue next to the tumor. The receptors were sampled from a female donor with esophageal squamous cell carcinoma. CDR3s include the opening cysteine and the closing phenylalanine or tryptophan.

>TRBV11-3|TRBJ2-5
CASSLVGGPQETQYF
>TRBV7-8|TRBJ1-2
CASSDDREHGYTF
>TRBV5-5|TRBJ2-4
CASSLDRADIQYF
>TRBV7-2|TRBJ2-1
CASSRDRVNEQFF
>TRBV18|TRBJ2-7
CASSPRLSYEQYF
>TRBV6-1|TRBJ1-5
CASSEFQPQHF
>TRBV7-3|TRBJ2-6
CASSRRAGGTAGANVLTF
>TRBV30|TRBJ1-6
CAWSAQGDSPLHF
>TRBV12-3/TRBV12-4|TRBJ2-7
CASSPQVFYEQYF
>TRBV12-3/TRBV12-4|TRBJ2-5
CASSFRAEETQYF
>TRBV19|TRBJ1-5
CASRPGRNQPQHF
>TRBV11-2|TRBJ2-1
CASSRVEGRESPEQFF
>TRBV5-1|TRBJ2-1
CASSYRGLGNEQFF
>TRBV7-6|.
CASSLGGLVNNEQFF
>TRBV19|TRBJ2-2
CASSIRQGNGGELFF
>TRBV7-9|.
CASSLGGLAGAETQYF
>TRBV11-3|TRBJ2-7
CASRVGGTSREQYF
>TRBV28|TRBJ2-7
CASSKTFLGQYF
>TRBV6-1|TRBJ2-1
CASSYTNLNEQFF
>TRBV6-2/TRBV6-3|.
CASSETLQGSGSNEQFF
>TRBV11-2|.
CASSLLGFYNEQFF
>TRBV7-8|TRBJ2-5
CASSLAVNSGSQETQYF
>TRBV11-3|TRBJ2-3
CASSLSRQGRQYF
>TRBV7-2|.
CASSPHSGGNEQYF
>TRBV7-8|.
CASSRDLQETQYF
>TRBV7-9|TRBJ2-7
CASSPRTGEIYEQYF
>TRBV7-8|TRBJ1-2
CASSLVSLYGYTF
>TRBV7-2|.
CASSLAAGWGLGFEQYF
>TRBV7-4|TRBJ2-1
CASSSRTSGKSYEQFF
>TRBV14|.
CASGNTYYEQYF
>TRBV7-2|TRBJ2-1
CASSSRGGYSIQEQFF